The clone carrying this T cell receptor beta chain was seen more than once but under ten times. Ages ranged from about 18 to 89 years, with residence in 24 US areas. Donors were grouped by their self-reported clinical history. The sample comes from a study of blood T cell repertoires in COVID-19. Clones were sequenced by immunoSEQ multiplex PCR, and TCRdb holds only the in-frame ones, with some missing. The sample has about 240,000 clones, roughly 86% seen once. Sample: PBMCs or T cells enriched from blood (not recorded which). The clonotype was recovered from a woman aged 25 to 45 with acute COVID-19.

CDR3 sequence (DNA): TGTGCCAGCAGCTTAGGCGGGGGCGAGCAGTACTTC. Translation: CASSLGGGEQYF. The V call is TRBV11-3, the J call TRBJ2-7, with TRBD2 identical over 7 bases. Trimming removed 1 base from V and 6 bases from J; junction bases left unmatched: 0. The V gene's germline CDR1 is SGHNT and CDR2 YENEEA. The CDR3 runs 12 residues. The entire variable domain, with the rest obtained from reference TRBV11-3 and TRBJ2-7, is as follows: EAGVVQSPRYKIIEKKQPVAFWCNPISGHNTLYWYLQNLGQGPELLIRYENEEAVDDSQLPKDRFSAERLKGVDSTLKIQPAELGDSAVYLCASSLGGGEQYFGPGTRLTVT.